This TCR beta chain was sequenced during a study of T cell responses to AZD1222 COVID-19 vaccine. V lost 8 bases, J lost 1 base, and 14 bases lay in between. This CDR3 is 14 amino acids long. Germline-derived CDR1 and CDR2 are SGHTA and FQGNSA. This clone was seen a single time. The antigen remains unidentified. Method: immunoSEQ multiplex PCR; TCRdb's copy keeps in-frame clones and lacks some. The table records approximately 200,000 clones, 88% of them present only once. Study-wide results and caveats: Regions 160-218 and 743-854 held dominance among vaccine-associated CD4 TCRs, which spanned spike. Most donors were white British and more were female, and clonal diversity was possibly underestimated.

The sequences come from peripheral blood, collected on day 0 of AZD1222 vaccination. The source of this sequence is an adult in good health. This chain links TRBV7-2 with TRBJ1-1, with D uncertain. The CDR3 loop reads CASRINLGNTEAFF. CDR3 nucleotides: TGTGCCAGCCGTATAAACTTAGGGAACACTGAAGCTTTCTTT.